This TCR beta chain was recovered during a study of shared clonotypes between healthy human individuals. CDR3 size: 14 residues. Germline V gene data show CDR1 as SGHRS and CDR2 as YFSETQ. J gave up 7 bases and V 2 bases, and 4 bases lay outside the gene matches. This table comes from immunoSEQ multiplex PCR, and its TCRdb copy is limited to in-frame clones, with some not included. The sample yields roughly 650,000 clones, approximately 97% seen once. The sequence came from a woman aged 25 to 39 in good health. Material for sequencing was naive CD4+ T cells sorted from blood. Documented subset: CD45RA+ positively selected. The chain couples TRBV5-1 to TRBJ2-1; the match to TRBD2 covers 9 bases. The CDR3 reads CASSLQREVNEQFF. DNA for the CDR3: TGCGCCAGCAGCTTACAGCGGGAGGTGAATGAGCAGTTCTTC.